What follows is one TCR beta chain and its context. Investigators spread the genomic DNA of each subset evenly over several immunoSEQ plates. Some clones are missing from TCRdb's copy, which holds only in-frame ones; the method was immunoSEQ multiplex PCR. The repertoire includes around 330,000 clones, around 67% of them detected once, and 10% sits in the top ten. Trimming removed 2 bases from V and 0 bases from J, with 9 bases in between. CDR1 is MNHNY, CDR2 SVGAGI, per germline (reference sequence). This CDR3 comprises 15 residues. This sample is part of a study of shared clonotypes between healthy human individuals.

Sequencing was performed on memory CD4+ T cells sorted from blood. Subset defined: CD45RA-negative fraction. This rearrangement joins TRBV6-6 to TRBJ2-3; a possible D gene is TRBD2 (6 bases). This receptor was taken from a man aged 25-40 years in good health. Written as DNA, the CDR3 is TGTGCCAGCAGTTACATGCTAGCGAGCACAGATACGCAGTATTTT. Amino acid sequence: CASSYMLASTDTQYF.